A single T cell receptor (beta chain) is shown here with its context. Germline V lookup: CDR1 MGHDK, CDR2 SYGVNS. V was pared by 4 bases and J by 2 bases, with 14 bases between. The CDR3 covers 15 residues. Libraries were prepared by immunoSEQ multiplex PCR; TCRdb keeps only in-frame clonotypes and omits some of them. The table includes around 60,000 clones, about 90% detected once. These data belong to a study of OX40 agonist ivuxolimab in advanced cancers. At the level of the study: Past anti-PD-1, anti-PD-L1 or anti-CTLA-4 therapy was accepted, and roughly 40% had received some.

The sample consisted of CD4+ or CD8+ T cells sorted from blood, taken in a trial of the OX40 agonist ivuxolimab. The chain couples TRBV25-1 to TRBJ1-2, with no clear D. The TCR comes from an adult with an advanced solid tumor such as melanoma, head and neck, liver or kidney cancer. The DNA for the CDR3 is TGTGCCAGCAGTGGGATGTCGACGGGGAACTATGGCTACACCTTC. Translated: CASSGMSTGNYGYTF.